The T cell receptor beta chain described here comes from a study of T cells after yellow fever vaccination. Study conclusions and caveats: Sorted repertoires could include abundant contaminating clonotypes from bulk cells. Reappearing after the booster were most of the clones from primary vaccination (roughly 95% CD4, 85% to 90% CD8).

TCRdb analysed the 5' RACE reads with MiXCR anew, one entry per CDR3 protein. The sample includes 300,000 to 350,000 distinct CDR3 sequences, 3% to 4.5% of them seen just once. This clonotype was observed at least ten times. Its antigen is not identified. Trimming shortened V by 2 bases and J by 4 bases, and 14 bases separated the two germline ends. This CDR3 contains 15 residues. Germline V gene sequence: CDR1 SGDLS, CDR2 YYNGEE. This clonotype was sampled from a man younger than 30 who received the YFV17D yellow fever vaccine. Specimen: PBMCs, collected 5 days after the yellow fever booster vaccination. This sequence joins TRBV9 and TRBJ2-3; D is possibly TRBD1 (6 bases). The CDR3 region has the DNA TGTGCCAGCAGCGTGGGGGCTTCTCAGGCAGATACGCAGTATTTT. Translating it yields CASSVGASQADTQYF.